Reported below is one T cell receptor (beta chain). What it binds is unknown. Isolated RNA was reverse transcribed in full, so expressed TCRB transcripts were sequenced. Generated by immunoSEQ multiplex PCR, the TCRdb table keeps only in-frame clones and is missing some. The data contain some 410,000 clones, about 10% of them singletons. This sample was taken from a study of beta chain features in type 1 diabetes. Broader study findings: In patients and controls equally, PCR might favor templates that are shorter. Within each of all four CD4+ subsets, Type 1 diabetes patients had TCRB CDR3s that were moderately but significantly shorter.

Germline CDR1 and CDR2: SGHRS and YFSETQ. The length of the CDR3 is 14 residues. J gave up 1 base and V 7 bases, and 4 bases lay outside the gene matches. It was one heparinised blood draw, averaging around 100 mL, that each donor gave. Purity above 95% was achieved in all sorted populations. The TCR sequence derives from a woman aged 18-29 years in good health. J is TRBJ2-1 and V is TRBV5-1; 8 bases agree with TRBD2. The sequencing input was naive CD4+ T cells from blood. The CDR3 is CASQLAASYNEQFF. CDR3 in DNA: TGCGCCAGCCAACTAGCGGCTTCCTACAATGAGCAGTTCTTC.